Listed here are 3 T cell receptor beta chains from one sample, sequenced in a study of T cells in Graves' hyperthyroidism and ophthalmopathy. The source material, RNA transcripts, was used to amplify TCR beta CDR3 regions. First-round RT-PCR of the TCR CDR3 relied on the HTBI primer set. MiXCR, applied by TCRdb to the multiplex PCR reads, yields one record per CDR3 protein. The table lists a few hundred thousand distinct CDR3 sequences, approximately 15% of them singletons. Sequencing was carried out using blood. These receptors were obtained from a woman in her 40s with Graves' ophthalmopathy.

This clonotype has ten or more counts. This sequence joins TRBV30 and TRBJ1-2, with 7 nucleotides matching TRBD1. Losses at the gene ends were 4 bases for V and 5 bases for J; bases not matched to a gene: 10. This CDR3 contains 14 residues. Germline V gives CDR1 GTSNPN, CDR2 SVGIG (reference sequence). CDR3 loop: CAWTSGQGVYGYTF. CDR3 nucleotides: TGTGCCTGGACCTCGGGGCAGGGGGTGTATGGCTACACCTTC.

This clonotype was counted between two and nine times. The chain has TRBV5-1 and TRBJ2-5, with 7 nucleotides matching TRBD2. The germline gives CDR1 SGHRS, CDR2 YFSETQ. The CDR3 runs to 14 residues. The V gene end was trimmed by 4 bases and the J gene end by 5 bases; junction bases not matched to a gene: 8. This chain's CDR3 is CASSPSAGTETQYF. CDR3 bases: TGCGCCAGCAGCCCCTCAGCGGGGACGGAGACCCAGTACTTC. The full variable domain, in which reference TRBV5-1 and TRBJ2-5 provide the parts outside the CDR3, is KAGVTQTPRYLIKTRGQQVTLSCSPISGHRSVSWYQQTPGQGLQFLFEYFSETQRNKGNFPGRFSGRQFSNSRSEMNVSTLELGDSALYLCASSPSAGTETQYFGPGTRLLVL.

This clonotype appeared a few times. This may be a read error: a much more frequent sequence differs by one nucleotide. V gene TRBV5-1 combines with J gene TRBJ1-1; TRBD1 aligns across 9 bases. This CDR3 contains 16 residues. From germline, CDR1 is SGHRS and CDR2 YFSETQ. V gave up 1 base and J gave up 6 bases; unmatched junction bases: 10. In nucleotides, the CDR3 is TGCGCCAGCAGCTTGCAACTCCCGGGACAGGGCGCTGAAGCTTTCTTT. It is translated as CASSLQLPGQGAEAFF.